Presented here are 18 T cell receptor beta chains from one specimen sequenced in a study of cytomegalovirus exposure and HLA in healthy donors (dated by TCRdb to 2016 to 2017). The receptor library was made with the immunoSEQ multiplex PCR assay. For the multiplex PCR, a mixture combining 60 forward primers for TCR Vbeta segments and 13 reverse primers for TCR Jbeta segments was used. In TCRdb, the immuneACCESS table is reduced to in-frame sequences with V and J assigned. These tables do not hold every clone; where another copy was compared, an unresolved V gene accounts for under half, and the others remain unexplained. The sample table contains approximately 140,000 clones; only one count was recorded for more than 55% of them. Around 6% of the sample is taken by the ten largest. Sequencing was done on a sample of PBMCs. All receptors come from a woman aged 55-70 years in good health and CMV-seronegative.

The genes are TRBV5-1 and TRBJ1-3; D unclear. V was cut by 0 bases and J by 4 bases, with 11 bases left in between. The germline V gene has CDR1 SGHRS and CDR2 YFSETQ. CDR3 length: 15 residues. The CDR3 loop is CASSLEPVPGNTIYF. Written as DNA, the CDR3 is TGCGCCAGCAGCTTGGAACCGGTTCCGGGAAACACCATATATTTT.

The CDR3 bases are TGTGCCAGCAGACCAGGCCAGAGCTACAATCAGCCCCAGCATTTT. The encoded protein is CASRPGQSYNQPQHF. This rearrangement joins TRBV6-5 to TRBJ1-5; D gene ambiguous. V was trimmed by 6 bases and J by 3 bases, leaving 15 bases between them. Germline CDR1 MNHEY, CDR2 SVGAGI. The CDR3 spans 15 residues.

The chain links TRBV2 to TRBJ1-6; 10 nucleotides match TRBD1. The germline V gene encodes CDR1 SNHLY and CDR2 FYNNEI. V was clipped by 5 bases and J by 1 base; unmatched bases: 8. The length of the CDR3 is 18 residues. The CDR3 spells CASSNPWTGGSYNSPLHF. CDR3 nucleotide sequence: TGTGCCAGCAGTAACCCATGGACAGGGGGATCCTATAATTCACCCCTCCACTTT.

This clone was counted between two and nine times. The CDR3 DNA is TGCGCCAGCAGCTTGGATACAGGGGGCTTATACGAGCAGTACTTC. Translated, it gives CASSLDTGGLYEQYF. The V gene is TRBV5-1, the J gene TRBJ2-7; 9 bases line up with TRBD1. With V trimmed by 0 bases and J by 4 bases, 5 bases remained unmatched. This CDR3 region has 15 residues. The germline gives CDR1 SGHRS, CDR2 YFSETQ.

This clone was seen a single time. The gene calls are TRBV6-5 and TRBJ2-1; unclear D gene. The CDR3 runs to 12 residues. The V end lost 4 bases, the J end lost 7 bases, and 8 bases lay between the germline ends. Per the germline V gene, CDR1 is MNHEY and CDR2 is SVGAGI. CDR3 amino acids: CASSSIGNEQFF. CDR3 coding DNA: TGTGCCAGCAGTTCCATCGGGAATGAGCAGTTCTTC.

The chain uses TRBV15 and TRBJ2-2; D unclear. V lost 2 bases, J lost 4 bases, and 5 bases lay in between. The germline CDR1 and CDR2 sequences are LNHNV and YYDKDF (reference sequence). CDR3 size: 13 residues. The CDR3 region is CATSRPVTGELFF. The DNA of the CDR3 is TGTGCCACCAGCAGACCAGTCACCGGGGAGCTGTTTTTT.

Comment on this clone: One end of the junction does not line up with germline, which may come from a read error. The chain is built from TRBV7-9 and TRBJ1-2; 7 nucleotides match TRBD1. This CDR3 is 15 amino acids long. Germline loops: CDR1 SEHNR, CDR2 FQNEAQ (reference sequence). This CDR3 reads CSSREGGSANYGYTF. In nucleotides, the CDR3 is TGTTCCAGCAGGGAAGGGGGCTCAGCTAACTATGGCTACACCTTC.

This clone was picked up a small number of times. The V gene is TRBV7-3, the J gene TRBJ2-3; 9 bases fit TRBD2. CDR3 length: 17 amino acids. Germline-derived CDR1 and CDR2 are SGHTA and FQGTGA. The V segment lost 0 bases and the J segment 2 bases; nucleotides outside the gene matches: 6. CDR3 coding DNA: TGTGCCAGCAGCTTAACGGGAGCGGGGGGACCCACAGATACGCAGTATTTT. Protein: CASSLTGAGGPTDTQYF.

The V gene is TRBV7-2, the J gene TRBJ1-2, with 10 bases identical to TRBD1. This CDR3 is built from 18 residues. Trimming at V came to 5 bases and at J to 2 bases, leaving 14 bases not matched to a gene. The germline CDR1 and CDR2 sequences are SGHTA and FQGNSA. In DNA, the CDR3 is TGTGCCAGCAGCCCCGCCCCCCGAAGGACAGGGGGGAACTATGGCTACACCTTC. Amino acid sequence: CASSPAPRRTGGNYGYTF.

The rearrangement links TRBV6-1 to TRBJ2-7; 12 bases match TRBD2. The germline V gene has CDR1 MNHNS and CDR2 SASEGT. V lost 7 bases to trimming and J lost 4 bases; unmatched junction nucleotides: 5. CDR3 length: 14 residues. The CDR3 DNA follows: TGTGCCAGCACACCTAGCGGGAGGGCGTACGAGCAGTACTTC. Protein product: CASTPSGRAYEQYF.

The chain is built from TRBV4-3 and TRBJ1-2; 8 nucleotides line up with TRBD1. The CDR3 covers 15 residues. Germline CDR1 LGHNA, CDR2 YSLEER. J gave up 2 bases and V 4 bases, and 6 bases lay outside the gene matches. In nucleotides, the CDR3 is TGCGCCAGCAGCCGAGGACAGGGAGCGAACTATGGCTACACCTTC. Protein product: CASSRGQGANYGYTF.

The chain joins TRBV2 to TRBJ2-2, with 8 bases identical to TRBD2. CDR3 length equals 16 residues. V lost 5 bases and J lost 0; bases outside the gene matches: 5. Germline lookup yields CDR1 SNHLY and CDR2 FYNNEI. The CDR3 loop is CASSPTSGSNTGELFF. As DNA, the CDR3 is TGTGCCAGCAGTCCTACTAGCGGCTCGAACACCGGGGAGCTGTTTTTT.

V is TRBV6-1 and J is TRBJ2-1; 7 bases are a match to TRBD2. Per germline, CDR1 MNHNS and CDR2 SASEGT. V lost 4 bases, J lost 1 base, and 19 bases stayed unmatched. CDR3 length equals 20 residues. The CDR3: CASSADPLGLGAGSYNEQFF. CDR3 DNA sequence: TGTGCCAGCAGTGCTGACCCCTTGGGCCTGGGAGCGGGGTCCTACAATGAGCAGTTCTTC.

In its sample, this clone was seen once. V is TRBV5-6 and J is TRBJ2-3; 8 bases are a match to TRBD2. V trimming: 4 bases; J trimming: 6 bases; junction bases outside the gene matches: 10. CDR1 is SGHDT, CDR2 YYEEEE, per germline. CDR3 length equals 15 residues. The CDR3 is CASSIGLAPGDTQYF. Written as DNA, the CDR3 is TGTGCCAGCAGCATAGGACTAGCCCCGGGGGATACGCAGTATTTT.

This chain joins TRBV14 and TRBJ2-7, with 8 bases matching TRBD1. Per germline, CDR1 SGHDN and CDR2 FVKESK. The CDR3 loop spans 15 amino acids. The junction had 5 bases not matched to a gene; V was cut back by 1 base and J by 3 bases. For the CDR3, the DNA is TGTGCCAGCAGCCAAGGTCGGGACAGGCTCTACGAGCAGTACTTC. Its translation is CASSQGRDRLYEQYF.

The chain links TRBV27 to TRBJ2-7; possible D gene TRBD2, 7 bases. Germline V gene data show CDR1 as MNHEY and CDR2 as SMNVEV (reference sequence). Trimming stripped 7 bases from V and 6 bases from J, with 25 bases between. The CDR3 contains 16 residues. The CDR3 spells CASKREGGPSYVEQYF. Here the CDR3 DNA reads TGTGCCAGCAAGAGGGAGGGGGGTCCTTCCTACGTCGAGCAGTACTTC.

The chain links TRBV7-9 to TRBJ2-2, with 12 bases that match TRBD1. This CDR3 has 19 residues. V shed 0 bases and J 3 bases; nucleotides not matched to a gene: 8. CDR1 and CDR2 (germline): SEHNR, FQNEAQ (reference sequence). DNA for the CDR3: TGTGCCAGCAGCTTAGCTGGCGGGACAGGGGGCCGGCACACCGGGGAGCTGTTTTTT. As protein: CASSLAGGTGGRHTGELFF.

The CDR3 loop reads CASLQGTQETQYF. For the CDR3, the DNA is TGTGCCAGCCTACAGGGGACTCAAGAGACCCAGTACTTC. The chain has TRBV2 and TRBJ2-5; TRBD1 might be the D (7 bases). V was clipped by 8 bases and J by 2 bases, with 12 bases between them. The CDR3 extends over 13 amino acids. CDR1 SNHLY and CDR2 FYNNEI come from the germline V gene. Looking up the rest from reference TRBV2 and TRBJ2-5 gives the full variable domain: EPEVTQTPSHQVTQMGQEVILRCVPISNHLYFYWYRQILGQKVEFLVSFYNNEISEKSEIFDDQFSVERPDGSNFTLKIRSTKLEDSAMYFCASLQGTQETQYFGPGTRLLVL.